The source of this T cell receptor beta chain is a study of cytomegalovirus exposure and HLA in healthy donors. For the study at large: In a later analysis, the 90 to 150 validation repertoires were reported to have used the same platform as the 600 to 800 first-cohort repertoires. Overall study results and limits: Cytomegalovirus-associated TCR beta chains were listed, numbering roughly 150. Rarity marked most TCR sequences, yet some public TCRs occurred in many donors.

The CDR3 length is 11 residues. Germline V gene data show CDR1 as GTSNPN and CDR2 as SVGIG (reference sequence). V lost 1 base to trimming and J lost 4 bases, with 4 bases between them. Using immunoSEQ multiplex PCR, the repertoire was profiled, and TCRdb retains in-frame clones only, with some absent. The repertoire consists of some 250,000 clones, with around 89% occurring once and the leading ten covering 0.3% to 0.4%. On this clone itself: Its antigen is currently unknown. At the DNA level, this CDR3 is encoded by other sequences in the same sample as well.

The sequence came from a woman in her late teens or twenties in good health and CMV-seronegative. The chain is built from TRBV30 and TRBJ1-2; D is uncertain. The specimen was PBMCs. CDR3 loop: CAWSDSYGYTF. The CDR3 nucleotides are TGTGCCTGGAGTGATAGCTATGGCTACACCTTC.